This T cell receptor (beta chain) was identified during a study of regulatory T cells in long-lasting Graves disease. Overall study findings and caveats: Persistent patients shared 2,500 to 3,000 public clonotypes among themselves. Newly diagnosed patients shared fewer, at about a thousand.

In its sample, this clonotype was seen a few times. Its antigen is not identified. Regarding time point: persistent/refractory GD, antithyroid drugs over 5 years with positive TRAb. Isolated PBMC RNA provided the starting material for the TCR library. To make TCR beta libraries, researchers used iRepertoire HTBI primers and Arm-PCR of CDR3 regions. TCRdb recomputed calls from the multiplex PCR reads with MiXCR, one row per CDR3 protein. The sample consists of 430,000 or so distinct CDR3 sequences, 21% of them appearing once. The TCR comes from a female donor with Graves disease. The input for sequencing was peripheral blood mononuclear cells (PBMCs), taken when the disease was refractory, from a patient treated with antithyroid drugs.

The CDR3 region is CASSLGTGTKLGGETQYF. Written as DNA, the CDR3 is TGCGCCAGCAGCTTAGGGACGGGGACAAAGTTGGGCGGAGAGACCCAGTACTTC. The chain couples TRBV5-1 to TRBJ2-5; D is perhaps TRBD1 (6 bases). This CDR3 contains 18 residues. V was clipped by 2 bases and J by 4 bases, with 24 bases between them. Looked up from germline, CDR1 is SGHRS and CDR2 is YFSETQ.